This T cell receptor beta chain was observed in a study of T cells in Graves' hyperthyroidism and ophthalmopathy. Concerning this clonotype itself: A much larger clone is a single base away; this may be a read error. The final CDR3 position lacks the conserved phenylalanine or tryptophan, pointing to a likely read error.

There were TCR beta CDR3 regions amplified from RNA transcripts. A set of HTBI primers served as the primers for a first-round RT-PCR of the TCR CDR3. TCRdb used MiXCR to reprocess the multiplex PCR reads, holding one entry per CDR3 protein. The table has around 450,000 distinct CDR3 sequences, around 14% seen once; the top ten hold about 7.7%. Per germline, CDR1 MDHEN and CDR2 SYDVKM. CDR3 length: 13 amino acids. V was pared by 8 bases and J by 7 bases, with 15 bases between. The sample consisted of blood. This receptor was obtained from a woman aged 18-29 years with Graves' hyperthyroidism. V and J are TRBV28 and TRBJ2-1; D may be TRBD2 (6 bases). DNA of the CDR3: TGTGCCAGCCTGAGAAGTGGGGGGAATGAGCAGTTCCTC. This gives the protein CASLRSGGNEQFL.